One sample yielded the 20 T cell receptor beta chains listed below, sequenced in a study of blood T cells in healthy people across ages. Alongside a J-beta primer mix, a sample-barcoded 5' primer served in a second PCR lasting roughly 7 to 11 cycles. TCRdb reprocessed the 5' RACE reads with MiXCR, giving one entry per CDR3 protein. The sample records about 970,000 distinct CDR3 sequences, 51% being singletons. The sample taken for sequencing was blood. The receptor source for this set is a woman aged 55-70 years in good health.

J is TRBJ2-7 and V is TRBV5-6; D perhaps matches TRBD1 (5 bases). The germline V gene encodes CDR1 SGHDT and CDR2 YYEEEE. The CDR3 is made up of 13 amino acids. With 4 bases removed from V and 3 bases from J, the gap between germline ends came to 11 bases. CDR3 sequence (DNA): TGTGCCAGCAGCCAGGGCATAGTCTACGAGCAGTACTTC. This sequence encodes CASSQGIVYEQYF.

The table lists this clonotype with a few counts. The J gene is TRBJ2-4, the V gene TRBV27; 8 positions match TRBD1. Germline loops: CDR1 MNHEY, CDR2 SMNVEV (reference sequence). The length of the CDR3 is 12 residues. The V gene end was trimmed by 9 bases and the J gene end by 6 bases; junction bases not matched to a gene: 4. This CDR3 is CASGQGLNIQYF. The CDR3 coding sequence is TGTGCCAGTGGACAGGGATTAAACATTCAGTACTTC.

This clonotype appeared a single time. This chain connects TRBV18 to TRBJ2-7; 13 bases are shared with TRBD2. The J segment lost 7 bases and the V segment lost 6 bases, leaving 9 bases of the junction unmatched. The CDR3 loop spans 15 amino acids. CDR1 and CDR2 (germline): KGHSH, LQKENI. This CDR3 reads CASSSGTSGEYEQYF. The CDR3 nucleotides read TGTGCCAGCTCGTCCGGGACTAGCGGGGAGTATGAGCAGTACTTC.

The V and J genes are TRBV9 and TRBJ2-7; no reliable D call. Trimming pared 0 bases from V and 0 bases from J, leaving 7 bases between. Per germline, CDR1 SGDLS and CDR2 YYNGEE. This CDR3 comprises 14 residues. In nucleotides, the CDR3 is TGTGCCAGCAGCGTAGGATGGAGCTCCTACGAGCAGTACTTC. Protein product: CASSVGWSSYEQYF.

As to this clonotype: A much larger clone lies a single base off, so this may be a read error. CDR3 in amino acids: CVSSPRLAGIINTQYF. DNA of the CDR3: TGTGTCAGCAGCCCCCGACTAGCGGGAATAATTAATACGCAGTACTTC. The chain uses TRBV7-2 and TRBJ2-5; 11 bases are a match to TRBD2. The germline V gene encodes CDR1 SGHTA and CDR2 FQGNSA. This CDR3 has 16 amino acids.

The chain is built from TRBV6-2 or TRBV6-3 and TRBJ2-1; the D gene is possibly TRBD2 (7 bases). This CDR3 spans 17 amino acids. Trimming removed 6 bases from V and 0 bases from J, with 18 bases in between. Germline CDR1 and CDR2: MNHEY and SVGEGT. The CDR3 nucleotides are TGTGCCAGCAGCTCCCGGAGGGGGGGCCTCTCCTACAATGAGCAGTTCTTC. This sequence encodes CASSSRRGGLSYNEQFF.

The V and J genes are TRBV10-3 and TRBJ2-5; D gene ambiguous. There are 13 residues in the CDR3. Trimming removed 4 bases at V and 5 bases at J, with 11 bases between. In germline, CDR1 is ENHRY, CDR2 SYGVKD. CDR3: CAISGGPKETQYF. CDR3 bases: TGTGCCATCAGTGGTGGGCCAAAGGAGACCCAGTACTTC.

This clonotype was seen only a few times. The chain uses TRBV20-1 and TRBJ2-5; the match to TRBD2 covers 9 bases. The CDR3 spans 15 residues. J gave up 4 bases and V 6 bases, and 12 bases lay outside the gene matches. Germline V gene sequence: CDR1 DFQATT, CDR2 SNEGSKA (reference sequence). For the CDR3, the DNA is TGCAGTGCCTTAGCGGGAGCCCCACTCGGAGAGACCCAGTACTTC. It yields the protein CSALAGAPLGETQYF.

J is TRBJ1-6 and V is TRBV27; D is uncertain. Deletions cut 9 bases from V and 8 bases from J, with 17 bases between. Germline V CDR1 and CDR2: MNHEY, SMNVEV (reference sequence). The CDR3 totals 14 residues. The CDR3 sequence is CASKPEGVYSPLHF. As DNA, the CDR3 is TGTGCCAGTAAACCCGAGGGTGTTTATTCACCCCTCCACTTT.

V and J are TRBV5-1 and TRBJ2-1, with D perhaps TRBD1 (6 bases). The J call may be wrong; the DNA end is better matched by TRBJ2-7. Germline lookup yields CDR1 SGHRS and CDR2 YFSETQ. The CDR3 totals 16 residues. CDR3 loop: CASTQKNRDEDNEQYF. CDR3 DNA: TGCGCCAGCACCCAGAAGAACAGGGATGAGGACAATGAGCAGTACTTC.

This clonotype was counted between two and nine times. This chain uses TRBV27 with TRBJ2-5; 9 nucleotides match TRBD2. The V and J ends lost 5 bases and 2 bases, in that order; junction bases with no gene match: 12. Germline loops: CDR1 MNHEY, CDR2 SMNVEV (reference sequence). The CDR3 contains 17 residues. The CDR3 spells CASSQTSVAGAQETQYF. CDR3 sequence (DNA): TGTGCCAGCAGTCAAACGAGTGTAGCGGGAGCGCAAGAGACCCAGTACTTC.

This chain uses TRBV20-1 with TRBJ1-5; D is perhaps TRBD1 (5 bases). Between the trimmed V and J ends, which lost 6 bases and 4 bases, there was a span of 19 bases. The germline V gene encodes CDR1 DFQATT and CDR2 SNEGSKA (reference sequence). This CDR3 spans 15 amino acids. CDR3 region: CSAPLQGEVNQPQHF. In DNA form, the CDR3 reads TGCAGTGCCCCCCTCCAGGGCGAGGTTAATCAGCCCCAGCATTTT.

This clonotype was detected only a few times. V is TRBV6-4 and J is TRBJ2-6; 10 bases map to TRBD1. Trimming at V came to 4 bases and at J to 2 bases, leaving 2 bases not matched to a gene. This CDR3 is built from 16 residues. The V gene's germline CDR1 is MRHNA and CDR2 SNTAGT. CDR3: CASSGQGAAGANVLTF. CDR3 coding DNA: TGTGCCAGCAGTGGACAGGGGGCAGCTGGGGCCAACGTCCTGACTTTC.

The V call is TRBV28, the J call TRBJ1-2; 7 bases line up with TRBD1. The CDR3 is 14 residues long. Germline lookup yields CDR1 MDHEN and CDR2 SYDVKM. The V and J ends lost 3 bases and 6 bases, in that order; junction bases with no gene match: 7. CDR3: CASSLFRDSNGYTF. The CDR3 DNA follows: TGTGCCAGCAGTTTGTTCCGGGACAGTAATGGCTACACCTTC.

The genes are TRBV6-5 and TRBJ1-2; weak D call: TRBD1 (5 bases). Trimming removed 0 bases at V and 0 bases at J, with 8 bases between. Germline V gene sequence: CDR1 MNHEY, CDR2 SVGAGI. This CDR3 spans 15 amino acids. This chain's CDR3 is CASSYSRGANYGYTF. In DNA, the CDR3 is TGTGCCAGCAGTTACTCGAGGGGCGCTAACTATGGCTACACCTTC.

This chain links TRBV5-1 with TRBJ2-7, with a weak D call TRBD1 (6 bases). Per the germline V gene, CDR1 is SGHRS and CDR2 is YFSETQ. The ends were cut back, 1 base at V and 4 bases at J, with 12 bases in the middle. The CDR3 length is 14 residues. As DNA, the CDR3 is TGCGCCAGCAGCTTGACAGGACAGTTTTACGAGCAGTACTTC. It encodes CASSLTGQFYEQYF.

This clonotype appeared many times. The chain joins TRBV28 to TRBJ2-3; 7 nucleotides agree with TRBD2. The CDR3 totals 16 residues. V dropped 5 bases and J dropped 2; count of bases not matched to a gene: 10. Germline V gene data show CDR1 as MDHEN and CDR2 as SYDVKM. The CDR3 DNA reads TGTGCCAGCAGTACACTAGCGCCGTTATCCACAGATACGCAGTATTTT. It translates to CASSTLAPLSTDTQYF.

V and J are TRBV20-1 and TRBJ2-7, with a possible D match to TRBD1 (6 bases). This CDR3 region has 14 residues. Germline lookup yields CDR1 DFQATT and CDR2 SNEGSKA (reference sequence). V was pared by 2 bases and J by 6 bases, with 17 bases between. CDR3 sequence reads: CSARPPRDTGEQYF. CDR3 nucleotides: TGCAGTGCTAGACCTCCTCGGGACACTGGCGAGCAGTACTTC.

In this sample, this clonotype turned up a few times. The V and J genes are TRBV20-1 and TRBJ2-3; D gene uncertain. Deletions cut 5 bases from V and 2 bases from J, with 14 bases between. Germline-derived CDR1 and CDR2 are DFQATT and SNEGSKA (reference sequence). The CDR3 is 14 amino acids. The CDR3 DNA reads as TGCAGTGCTCCGGATAAAACAACCACAGATACGCAGTATTTT. Its translation: CSAPDKTTTDTQYF.

This clonotype occurred once. V and J are TRBV4-3 and TRBJ2-7, with 9 positions matching TRBD2. Germline CDR1 is LGHNA and CDR2 is YSLEER. After removal of 5 bases from V and 7 bases from J, the junction contained 12 bases not matched to a gene. This CDR3 region has 15 residues. The DNA of the CDR3 is TGCGCCAGCAGCAAGTGGGCTAGCGGGATCGATGAGCAGTACTTC. This gives the protein CASSKWASGIDEQYF.